The table lists the clone carrying this T cell receptor beta chain with many counts. The data are from a study of T-cell reconstitution after alpha-beta-depleted transplantation in children. The CDR3 sequence is 17 residues long. Germline CDR1 SGHTA, CDR2 FQGNSA. Trimming stripped 6 bases from V and 3 bases from J, with 21 bases between. The TCRbeta library incorporated unique molecular identifiers. Each CDR3 protein gets one entry after TCRdb re-called the PCR reads with MiXCR. The data show approximately 240,000 distinct CDR3 sequences, 9% to 10% seen once. The clonotype originates from a human donor who donated a stem cell graft to a child with SCID. Sample: PBMCs from the stem cell graft donor, taken from the stem cell graft. The chain couples TRBV7-2 to TRBJ2-4; D is possibly TRBD2 (5 bases). CDR3 sequence reads: CASSSGSQPSVKNIQYF. In DNA, the CDR3 is TGTGCCAGCAGTTCGGGATCACAGCCGTCTGTCAAAAACATTCAGTACTTC. Drawing the rest from reference TRBV7-2 and TRBJ2-4, the complete variable domain is GAGVSQSPSNKVTEKGKDVELRCDPISGHTALYWYRQSLGQGLEFLIYFQGNSAPDKSGLPSDRFSAERTGGSVSTLTIQRTQQEDSAVYLCASSSGSQPSVKNIQYFGAGTRLSVL.